This T cell receptor beta chain derives from a study of CD8+ T cells in alopecia areata. Study-wide points: A large proportion of expanded lesional clones were detected persisting in scalp and blood during tofacitinib.

This CDR3 comprises 12 residues. CDR1 is GTSNPN, CDR2 SVGIG, per germline (reference sequence). Trimming removed 2 bases from V and 9 bases from J, with 11 bases in between. This clone was found a few times. Its antigen is still unknown. cDNA reverse transcribed from extracted RNA served as the sequencing template. The assay was immunoSEQ multiplex PCR, and TCRdb's table has in-frame clones only and misses some. The table lists about 100,000 clones, 50% to 60% of them singletons. Treatment described: oral pan-JAK inhibitor, 5-10 mg twice daily. This sequence originates from a human donor with alopecia areata. V and J are TRBV30 and TRBJ2-1; D remains ambiguous. The sample consisted of CD8+ T cells sorted from blood, taken between weeks 55 and 65, from a patient treated with tofacitinib. The CDR3 DNA reads as TGTGCCTGGAGTACGATGAGGACTGAGCAGTTCTTC. It yields the protein CAWSTMRTEQFF.